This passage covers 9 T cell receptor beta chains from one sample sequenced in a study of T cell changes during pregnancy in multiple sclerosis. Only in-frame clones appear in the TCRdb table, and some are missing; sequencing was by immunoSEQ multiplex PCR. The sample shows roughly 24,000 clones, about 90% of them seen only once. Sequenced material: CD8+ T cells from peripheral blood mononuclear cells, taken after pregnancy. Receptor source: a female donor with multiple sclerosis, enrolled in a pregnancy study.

CDR3 amino acids: CASDSGPQETQYF. The CDR3 coding sequence is TGTGCCAGCGACAGTGGCCCCCAAGAGACCCAGTACTTC. The chain employs TRBV2 and TRBJ2-5, with a possible D match to TRBD1 (5 bases). The V gene's germline CDR1 is SNHLY and CDR2 FYNNEI. This CDR3 has 13 amino acids. Trimming pared 8 bases from V and 1 base from J, leaving 11 bases between.

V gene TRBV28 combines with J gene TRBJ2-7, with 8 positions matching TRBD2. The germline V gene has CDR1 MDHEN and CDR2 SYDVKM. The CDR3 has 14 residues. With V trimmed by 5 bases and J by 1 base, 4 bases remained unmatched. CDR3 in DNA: TGTGCCAGCAGTATCGCGGGAGGATCCTACGAGCAGTACTTC. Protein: CASSIAGGSYEQYF. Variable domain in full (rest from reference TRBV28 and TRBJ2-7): DVKVTQSSRYLVKRTGEKVFLECVQDMDHENMFWYRQDPGLGLRLIYFSYDVKMKEKGDIPEGYSVSREKKERFSLILESASTNQTSMYLCASSIAGGSYEQYFGPGTRLTVT.

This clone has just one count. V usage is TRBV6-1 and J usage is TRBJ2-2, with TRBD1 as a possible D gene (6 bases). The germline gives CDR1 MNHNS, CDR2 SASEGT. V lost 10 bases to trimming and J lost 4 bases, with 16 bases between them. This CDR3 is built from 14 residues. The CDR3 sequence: CATQTGLGTGELFF. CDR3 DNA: TGTGCCACACAAACAGGGTTGGGCACCGGGGAGCTGTTTTTT.

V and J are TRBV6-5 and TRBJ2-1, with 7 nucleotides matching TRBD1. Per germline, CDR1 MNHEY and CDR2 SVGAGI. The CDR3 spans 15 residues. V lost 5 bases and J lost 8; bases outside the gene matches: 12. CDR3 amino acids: CASSQNQGTADEQFF. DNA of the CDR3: TGTGCCAGCAGTCAAAATCAGGGGACAGCCGATGAGCAGTTCTTC.

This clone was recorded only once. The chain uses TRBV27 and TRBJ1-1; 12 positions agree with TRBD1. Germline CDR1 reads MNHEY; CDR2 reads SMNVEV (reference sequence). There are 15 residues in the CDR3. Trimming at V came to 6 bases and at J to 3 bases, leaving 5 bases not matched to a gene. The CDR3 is CASRGTGGRDTEAFF. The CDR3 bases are TGTGCCAGCAGGGGGACAGGGGGCCGGGACACTGAAGCTTTCTTT.

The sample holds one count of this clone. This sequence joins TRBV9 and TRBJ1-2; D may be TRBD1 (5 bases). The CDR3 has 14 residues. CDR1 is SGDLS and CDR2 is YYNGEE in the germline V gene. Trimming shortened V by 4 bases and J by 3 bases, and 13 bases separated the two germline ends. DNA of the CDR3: TGTGCCAGCAGCCCCGGGGGGAAGCACTATGGCTACACCTTC. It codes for CASSPGGKHYGYTF.

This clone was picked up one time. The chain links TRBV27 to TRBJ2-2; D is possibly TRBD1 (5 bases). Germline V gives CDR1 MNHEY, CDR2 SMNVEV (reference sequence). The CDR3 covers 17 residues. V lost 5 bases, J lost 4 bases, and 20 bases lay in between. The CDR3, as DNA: TGTGCCAGCAGTCAATCGTTAGGGGATAAGGGCACCGGGGAGCTGTTTTTT. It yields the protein CASSQSLGDKGTGELFF.

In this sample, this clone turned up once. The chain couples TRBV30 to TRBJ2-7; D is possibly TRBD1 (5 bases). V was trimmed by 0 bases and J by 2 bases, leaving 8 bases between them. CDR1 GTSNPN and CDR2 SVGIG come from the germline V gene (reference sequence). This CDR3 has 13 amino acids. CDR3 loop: CAWSVDRTYEQYF. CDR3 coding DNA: TGTGCCTGGAGTGTAGACAGAACCTACGAGCAGTACTTC.

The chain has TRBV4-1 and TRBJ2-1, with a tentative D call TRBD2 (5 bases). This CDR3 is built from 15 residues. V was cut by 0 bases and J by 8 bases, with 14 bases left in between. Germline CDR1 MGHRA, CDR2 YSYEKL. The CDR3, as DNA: TGCGCCAGCAGCCAAGATCGGTTCGCGCGGGATGAGCAGTTCTTC. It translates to CASSQDRFARDEQFF.